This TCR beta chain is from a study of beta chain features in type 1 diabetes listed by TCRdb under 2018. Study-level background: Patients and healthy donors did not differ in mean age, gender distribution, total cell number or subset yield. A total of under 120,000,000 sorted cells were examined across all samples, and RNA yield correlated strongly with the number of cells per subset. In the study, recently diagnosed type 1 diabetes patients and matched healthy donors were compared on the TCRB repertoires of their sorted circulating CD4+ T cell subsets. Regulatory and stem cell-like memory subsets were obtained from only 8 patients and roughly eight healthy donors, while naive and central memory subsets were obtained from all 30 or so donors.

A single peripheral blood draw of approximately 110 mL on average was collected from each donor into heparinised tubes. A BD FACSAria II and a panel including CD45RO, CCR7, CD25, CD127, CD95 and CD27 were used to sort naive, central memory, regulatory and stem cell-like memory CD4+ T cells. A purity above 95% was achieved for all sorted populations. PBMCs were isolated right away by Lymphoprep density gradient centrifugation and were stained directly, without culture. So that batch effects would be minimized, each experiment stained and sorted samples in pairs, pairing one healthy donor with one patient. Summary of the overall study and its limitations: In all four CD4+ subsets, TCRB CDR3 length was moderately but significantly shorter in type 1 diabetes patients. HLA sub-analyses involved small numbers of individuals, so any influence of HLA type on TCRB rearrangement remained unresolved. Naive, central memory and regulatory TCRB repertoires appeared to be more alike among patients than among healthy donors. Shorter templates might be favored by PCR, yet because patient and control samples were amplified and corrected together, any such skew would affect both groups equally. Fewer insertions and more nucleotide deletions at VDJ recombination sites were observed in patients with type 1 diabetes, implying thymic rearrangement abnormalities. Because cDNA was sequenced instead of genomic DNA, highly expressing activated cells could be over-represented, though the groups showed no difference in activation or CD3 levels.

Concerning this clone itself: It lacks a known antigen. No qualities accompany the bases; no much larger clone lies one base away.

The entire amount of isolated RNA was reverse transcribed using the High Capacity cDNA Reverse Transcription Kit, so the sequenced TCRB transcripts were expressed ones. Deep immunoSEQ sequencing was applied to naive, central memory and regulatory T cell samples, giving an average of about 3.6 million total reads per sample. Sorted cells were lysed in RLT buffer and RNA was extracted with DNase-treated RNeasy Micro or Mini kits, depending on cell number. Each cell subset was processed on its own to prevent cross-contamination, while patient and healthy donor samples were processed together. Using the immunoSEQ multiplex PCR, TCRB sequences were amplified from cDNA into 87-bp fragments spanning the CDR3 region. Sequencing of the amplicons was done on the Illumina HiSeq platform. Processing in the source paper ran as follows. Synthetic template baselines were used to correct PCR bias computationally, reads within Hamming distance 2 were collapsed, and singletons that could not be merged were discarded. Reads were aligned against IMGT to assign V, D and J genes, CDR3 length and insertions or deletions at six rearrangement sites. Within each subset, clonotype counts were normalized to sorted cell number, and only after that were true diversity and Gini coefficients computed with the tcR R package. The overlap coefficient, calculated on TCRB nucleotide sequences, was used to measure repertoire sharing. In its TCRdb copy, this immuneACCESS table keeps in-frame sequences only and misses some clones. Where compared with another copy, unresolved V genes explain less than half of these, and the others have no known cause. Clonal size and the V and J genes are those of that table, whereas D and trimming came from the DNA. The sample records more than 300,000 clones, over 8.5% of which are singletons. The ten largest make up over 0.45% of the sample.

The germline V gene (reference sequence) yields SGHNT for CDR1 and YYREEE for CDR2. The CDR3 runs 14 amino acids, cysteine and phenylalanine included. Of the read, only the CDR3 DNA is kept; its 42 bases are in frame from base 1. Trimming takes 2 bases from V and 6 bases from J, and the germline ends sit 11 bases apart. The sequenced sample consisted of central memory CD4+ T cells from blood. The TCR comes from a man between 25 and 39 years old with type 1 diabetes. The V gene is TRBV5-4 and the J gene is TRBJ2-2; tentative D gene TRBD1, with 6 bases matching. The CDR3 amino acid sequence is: CASSFKQGAGELFF. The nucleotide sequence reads TGTGCCAGCAGCTTCAAACAGGGTGCCGGGGAGCTGTTTTTT.